This record covers a single T cell receptor (beta chain). Its antigen remains unidentified. TCRdb reanalysed the 5' RACE reads using MiXCR and keeps one entry per CDR3 protein. There are about 65,000 distinct CDR3 sequences in the sample; more than 3.5% occur only once, and roughly 2.7% lies in the top ten. The data are from a study of neurological immune-mediated disorders. Notes on the study in general: While HTLV-1-associated myelopathy showed the greatest TCR clonal expansion, multiple sclerosis showed the least, falling below healthy controls.

The V and J ends lost 1 base and 6 bases respectively, with 15 bases between them. This CDR3 is built from 16 residues. In germline, CDR1 is SEHNR, CDR2 FQNEAQ (reference sequence). This rearrangement joins TRBV7-9 to TRBJ1-4; the D gene is possibly TRBD1 (6 bases). Sequencing was performed on PBMCs. This receptor was obtained from a man aged 45-60 years with multiple sclerosis. The CDR3 DNA is TGTGCCAGCAGCTTAGGATCGTCAGGGGCTTATGAAAAACTGTTTTTT. It codes for CASSLGSSGAYEKLFF.